A selection of T cell receptor beta chains follows, all from one sample in a study of T cells in Graves' hyperthyroidism and ophthalmopathy. TCRdb analysed the multiplex PCR reads with MiXCR anew, one entry per CDR3 protein. The sample lists a few hundred thousand distinct CDR3 sequences; approximately 12% were seen once. Sequencing input: blood. The receptor set was obtained from a man in his thirties or forties with Graves' hyperthyroidism that later progressed to Graves' ophthalmopathy. The CDR3 runs from the conserved cysteine through the conserved F or W. D genes are given only for firm matches. Clone size is shown for a subset of rows, as once, few, many or a class of expanded clone.

abundance	v_gene	d_gene	j_gene	CDR3nt	CDR3aa
few	TRBV19	NA	TRBJ2-2	TGTGCCAGTAGTACCCTCCCCCGGGGAACCGGGGAGCTGTTTTTT	CASSTLPRGTGELFF
many	TRBV7-3	NA	TRBJ1-1	TGTGCCAGCAGCTTATTGGGGGCCAGAAACACTGAAGCTTTCTTT	CASSLLGARNTEAFF
many	TRBV7-2	NA	TRBJ2-5	TGTGCCAGCGTGGGGTTAGCGCAAGAGACCCAGTACTTC	CASVGLAQETQYF
many	TRBV20-1	NA	TRBJ2-7	TGCAGTGCTATCGCGGGTGGTTCCTACGAGCAGTACTTC	CSAIAGGSYEQYF
many	TRBV5-1	TRBD1	TRBJ2-7	TGCGCCAGCAGCTTGGAGGGACAGGGGGCGATTTCCGTCTACGAGCAGTACTTC	CASSLEGQGAISVYEQYF
many	TRBV6-1	TRBD2	TRBJ2-5	TGTGCCAGCAGTGAGGGCTTGGGGCTAGCGGGGCCTCAAGAGACCCAGTACTTC	CASSEGLGLAGPQETQYF
NA	TRBV7-2	TRBD2	TRBJ2-3	TGTGCCAGCAGCCCAAATGGCGGGGGGGCAGATACGCAGTATTTT	CASSPNGGGADTQYF
many	TRBV7-9	NA	TRBJ2-7	TGTGCCAGCAGCGACGGGACGGTCTTACCCTACGAGCAGTACTTC	CASSDGTVLPYEQYF
many	TRBV7-2	NA	TRBJ1-5	TGTGCCAGCAGCTACGGCTTTAATCAGCCCCAGCATTTT	CASSYGFNQPQHF
many	TRBV6-5	TRBD2	TRBJ2-5	TGTGCCAGCAGTTACGATACTAGCGGGCAAGAGACCCAGTACTTC	CASSYDTSGQETQYF
many	TRBV2	NA	TRBJ2-2	TGTGCCAGCAGACGACTACCGGGGTCGGCCGGGGAGCTGTTTTTT	CASRRLPGSAGELFF
many	TRBV9	NA	TRBJ1-1	TGTGCCAGCAGCCCCCCCGGACGGGACACTGAAGCTTTCTTT	CASSPPGRDTEAFF
NA	TRBV7-6	NA	TRBJ2-1	TGTGCCGGCAGCTTAGGGTCGTACAATGAGCAGTTCTTC	CAGSLGSYNEQFF
NA	TRBV5-6	TRBD1	TRBJ1-1	TGTGCCAGCAGCTGGGACAGGGACGAAGCTTTCTTT	CASSWDRDEAFF
few	TRBV6-2/TRBV6-3	NA	TRBJ2-2	TGTGCCAGCAGTTACTCGATGCACGCCGGGGAGCTGTTTTTT	CASSYSMHAGELFF
many	TRBV6-5	NA	TRBJ1-1	TGTGCCAGCAGTTACTCCGACGGGGGCAACACTGAAGCTTTCTTT	CASSYSDGGNTEAFF
few	TRBV20-1	TRBD1	TRBJ2-5	TGCAGTGCTAGAGATTGGGACAGGGGGAGCTTCCAAGAGACCCAGTACTTC	CSARDWDRGSFQETQYF
NA	TRBV18	NA	TRBJ2-3	TGTGCCAGCTCACCAGGTCGGGGGTTTTTCACAGATACGCAGTATTTT	CASSPGRGFFTDTQYF
many	TRBV3-1	TRBD1	TRBJ1-6	TGTGCCAGCAGCCCCGGGACAGGGGGAGGTCTAAATTCACCCCTCCACTTT	CASSPGTGGGLNSPLHF
NA	TRBV4-1	TRBD1	TRBJ1-1	TGCGCCAGCAGCCACGATCGGGACAGGGGTGAAGCTTTCTTT	CASSHDRDRGEAFF
many	TRBV2	NA	TRBJ2-3	TGTGCCAGCAGTGGGCAGACCTCAGATACGCAGTATTTT	CASSGQTSDTQYF
few	TRBV3-1	NA	TRBJ1-4	TGTGCCAGCAGCCAACCTTGGGACATCAGTGAAAAACTGTTTTTT	CASSQPWDISEKLFF
many	TRBV29-1	NA	TRBJ1-2	TGCAGCGTTGCAAAGTCCACGGCTAACTATGGCTACACCTTC	CSVAKSTANYGYTF
many	TRBV11-2	NA	TRBJ2-5	TGTGCCAGCAGCGGAAGGGGACACCAAGAGACCCAGTACTTC	CASSGRGHQETQYF
few	TRBV28	TRBD1	TRBJ2-7	TGTGCCAGCAGTTCCCGGGACAGGGGGCCCTACGAGCAGTACTTC	CASSSRDRGPYEQYF
many	TRBV7-9	NA	TRBJ1-1	TGTGCCAGCACCCAATGGGTCACTGAAGCTTTCTTT	CASTQWVTEAFF
NA	TRBV19	TRBD2	TRBJ2-7	TGTGCCAGTAGTATCACCGGGGGGTCCTACGAGCAGTACTTC	CASSITGGSYEQYF
many	TRBV28	NA	TRBJ1-1	TGTGCCAGCAGTTGGGGTCGGGAGGACACTGAAGCTTTCTTT	CASSWGREDTEAFF
NA	TRBV9	TRBD2	TRBJ2-1	TGTGCCAGCAGCGCAGATCCGGGGGGGCGATGGAATGAGCAGTTCTTC	CASSADPGGRWNEQFF
many	TRBV15	NA	TRBJ2-2	TGTGCCACCAGCAGAGATCCGAGGGTATGGGACACCGGGGAGCTGTTTTTT	CATSRDPRVWDTGELFF
few	TRBV6-5	TRBD1	TRBJ1-2	TGTGCCAGCAGTTACGAGGGCAGGGGGCTGGGAGACTATGGCTACACCTTC	CASSYEGRGLGDYGYTF
NA	TRBV7-9	NA	TRBJ1-5	TGTGCCAGCAGTCCCGAGGGTCTGTACAATCAGCCCCAGCATTTT	CASSPEGLYNQPQHF
once	TRBV2	NA	TRBJ1-1	TGTGCCAGCAGCGCTGGGACACTTCTTATCACTGAAGCTTTCTTT	CASSAGTLLITEAFF
many	TRBV2	NA	TRBJ1-1	TGTGCCAGCAGTCTCCTGGAGGTAACCACTGAAGCTTTCTTT	CASSLLEVTTEAFF
few	TRBV5-6	NA	TRBJ2-3	TGTGCCAGCAGCTTGGGACTAACCGGGGGCACAGATACGCAGTATTTT	CASSLGLTGGTDTQYF
few	TRBV2	NA	TRBJ2-2	TGTGCCAGCAAAGAAAGGGGGACCCCGAACACCGGGGAGCTGTTTTTT	CASKERGTPNTGELFF
NA	TRBV7-3	NA	TRBJ2-3	TGTGCCAGCAGCTTAACTTTAGCGGGCACAGATACGCAGTATTTT	CASSLTLAGTDTQYF
NA	TRBV27	TRBD2	TRBJ2-5	TGTGCCAGCAGTTTAGGAAGCGGGGGTGGGGAGACCCAGTACTTC	CASSLGSGGGETQYF
many	TRBV27	NA	TRBJ1-6	TGTGCCAGCAGGTGGGCAGGGGAATCACCCCTCCACTTT	CASRWAGESPLHF
few	TRBV30	TRBD2	TRBJ2-2	TGTGCCTGGAGCCCTAGCGGGGGGGCCGTGGCTACCGGGGAGCTGTTTTTT	CAWSPSGGAVATGELFF
NA	TRBV7-6	TRBD1	TRBJ1-2	TGTGCCAGCAGCATGGGGGACAGGGGTAACTATGGCTACACCTTC	CASSMGDRGNYGYTF
NA	TRBV3-1	TRBD1	TRBJ1-3	TGTGCCAGCAGCCAAACGACAGGGTTTGCTGGAAACACCATATATTTT	CASSQTTGFAGNTIYF
NA	TRBV25-1	TRBD2	TRBJ2-1	TGTGCCAGCAGTGGACTAGCGGGGGGCTACAATGAGCAGTTCTTC	CASSGLAGGYNEQFF
NA	TRBV9	NA	TRBJ1-4	TGTGCCAGCAGCGTAGATGTGAAGAGGAGTGAAAAACTGTTTTTT	CASSVDVKRSEKLFF
many	TRBV28	NA	TRBJ1-5	TGTGCCAGCAGTCCCGCGGGACTCGTTTACAATCAGCCCCAGCATTTT	CASSPAGLVYNQPQHF
few	TRBV2	TRBD1	TRBJ1-5	TGTGCCAGCAGTGATTCGGACAGGGATCAGCCCCAGCATTTT	CASSDSDRDQPQHF
many	TRBV5-6	NA	TRBJ1-1	TGTGCCAGCAGCTCTGCCTATATTAACACTGAAGCTTTCTTT	CASSSAYINTEAFF
few	TRBV4-2	NA	TRBJ2-7	TGTGCCAGCAGCCACGGGGGCACCTACGAGCAGTACTTC	CASSHGGTYEQYF
many	TRBV6-5	NA	TRBJ1-2	TGTGCCAGCAGTTACCAAGGGAATCAGAACTATGGCTACACCTTC	CASSYQGNQNYGYTF
NA	TRBV18	TRBD1	TRBJ2-6	TGTGCCAGCTCAAGGGACAGGAGCTTAGCTGGGGCCAACGTCCTGACTTTC	CASSRDRSLAGANVLTF
many	TRBV11-2	TRBD1	TRBJ2-7	TGTGCCAGCAGCTTAGATCGCGTAGGGGGCATTTGGTACGAGCAGTACTTC	CASSLDRVGGIWYEQYF
many	TRBV11-2	NA	TRBJ2-1	TGTGCCAGCAGCTTAGATCAACAGAATGAGCAGTTCTTC	CASSLDQQNEQFF
NA	TRBV11-3	TRBD2	TRBJ2-2	TGTGCCAGCAGCCCCCAAGGCGGGCTAGCGGGGGTAGCGAACACCGGGGAGCTGTTTTTT	CASSPQGGLAGVANTGELFF
few	TRBV4-1	TRBD1	TRBJ2-2	TGCGCCAGCAGCCAAGATAAGCGGGACAGGGCGAACACCGGGGAGCTGTTTTTT	CASSQDKRDRANTGELFF